Below are 32 T cell receptor beta chains sequenced from a single sample in a study of cytotoxic CD8 clonotypes in ibrutinib-treated CLL. The protocol was immunoSEQ multiplex PCR, while the TCRdb copy is restricted to in-frame clones and leaves out a portion. The profile covers 65,000 to 85,000 clones, with roughly 85% appearing a single time and about two fifths taken by the ten largest. The sample in question was PBMCs, obtained after 24 months of ibrutinib treatment. All receptors come from a human donor with chronic lymphocytic leukemia.

This clone was detected a few times. The rearrangement uses TRBV2 and TRBJ2-1; D call uncertain. The CDR3 spans 13 residues. V gave up 1 base and J gave up 3 bases, with 4 bases separating them. The V gene's germline CDR1 is SNHLY and CDR2 FYNNEI. In DNA form, the CDR3 reads TGTGCCAGCAGTGAAGGACTCTACAATGAGCAGTTCTTC. Amino acids: CASSEGLYNEQFF.

This chain connects TRBV6-1 to TRBJ1-5, with 10 bases lining up with TRBD1. Germline V gene sequence: CDR1 MNHNS, CDR2 SASEGT. The CDR3 loop spans 15 amino acids. V lost 8 bases, J lost 4 bases, and 8 bases stayed unmatched. CDR3 sequence: CASGIVGQGNQPQHF. The CDR3 DNA reads TGTGCCAGCGGCATCGTGGGACAGGGGAATCAGCCCCAGCATTTT.

This chain connects TRBV2 to TRBJ1-2; 7 bases line up with TRBD1. Germline V CDR1 and CDR2: SNHLY, FYNNEI. CDR3 length: 12 residues. The J segment lost 8 bases and the V segment lost 2 bases, leaving 2 bases of the junction unmatched. In nucleotides, the CDR3 is TGTGCCAGCAGTGAAAACAGGGGAGGCTACACCTTC. It specifies CASSENRGGYTF.

This chain uses TRBV28 with TRBJ2-5; 7 nucleotides agree with TRBD2. The CDR3 loop spans 15 amino acids. Trimming removed 5 bases from V and 5 bases from J; junction bases left unmatched: 11. Germline CDR1 MDHEN, CDR2 SYDVKM. CDR3: CASSPAGGGRETQYF. In DNA, the CDR3 is TGTGCCAGCAGTCCAGCTGGGGGAGGGCGTGAGACCCAGTACTTC. The full variable domain, rest sourced from reference TRBV28 and TRBJ2-5, is DVKVTQSSRYLVKRTGEKVFLECVQDMDHENMFWYRQDPGLGLRLIYFSYDVKMKEKGDIPEGYSVSREKKERFSLILESASTNQTSMYLCASSPAGGGRETQYFGPGTRLLVL.

The chain couples TRBV10-1 to TRBJ2-5; the match to TRBD2 covers 9 bases. Germline assignment: CDR1 WNHNN and CDR2 SYGVQD (reference sequence). The ends lost 7 bases at V and 1 base at J; junction bases unmatched: 10. This CDR3 is built from 16 residues. The CDR3 sequence is CASNLDRREGQETQYF. CDR3 nucleotide sequence: TGCGCCAGCAATTTAGATAGGCGGGAGGGCCAAGAGACCCAGTACTTC.

In the case of this clone: Germline is not matched at one junction end, which may reflect a read error. This chain connects TRBV6-6 to TRBJ2-2; no reliable D call. This CDR3 is built from 11 residues. Germline CDR1 and CDR2: MNHNY and SVGAGI (reference sequence). The CDR3 DNA follows: TGTGCCAGCAGTCACTCCCGGGAGCTGTTTTTT. Its translation: CASSHSRELFF.

The CDR3 nucleotides are TGTGCCAGCAGCCCCCCTGGAGTAGCGGGAGGTTACAATGAGCAGTTCTTC. This gives the protein CASSPPGVAGGYNEQFF. This chain connects TRBV7-2 to TRBJ2-1; 10 bases are shared with TRBD2. The trim removed 5 bases at V and 4 bases at J, leaving 11 bases unmatched. The CDR3 runs to 17 residues. Germline lookup yields CDR1 SGHTA and CDR2 FQGNSA.

The chain is built from TRBV28 and TRBJ2-1; the D gene is possibly TRBD1 (6 bases). The CDR3 is 12 amino acids. Trimming stripped 7 bases from V and 7 bases from J, with 11 bases between. CDR1 and CDR2 from the germline V gene are MDHEN and SYDVKM. The CDR3 DNA follows: TGTGCCAGCACTACAGGGTTGAATGAGCAGTTCTTC. As protein: CASTTGLNEQFF.

The chain couples TRBV5-1 to TRBJ1-2; D call uncertain. The CDR3 is 15 residues long. The ends were cut back, 0 bases at V and 0 bases at J, with 9 bases in the middle. Germline V gives CDR1 SGHRS, CDR2 YFSETQ. The CDR3 is CASSLGLGSNYGYTF. DNA for the CDR3: TGCGCCAGCAGCTTGGGTTTGGGGTCTAACTATGGCTACACCTTC. Together with reference TRBV5-1 and TRBJ1-2, the CDR3 gives the full variable domain: KAGVTQTPRYLIKTRGQQVTLSCSPISGHRSVSWYQQTPGQGLQFLFEYFSETQRNKGNFPGRFSGRQFSNSRSEMNVSTLELGDSALYLCASSLGLGSNYGYTFGSGTRLTVV.

To note about this clone: One end of the junction fails to match germline, which may point to a read error. Other DNA sequences within the sample encode an identical CDR3. The V call is TRBV7-9, the J call TRBJ1-2; 9 bases are shared with TRBD1. In germline, CDR1 is SEHNR, CDR2 FQNEAQ (reference sequence). This CDR3 comprises 15 residues. CDR3 region: CASSHRQGVGYGYTF. Here the CDR3 DNA reads TGCGCCAGCAGCCACAGACAGGGGGTCGGGTATGGCTACACCTTC.

This clone was picked up one time. V and J are TRBV5-1 and TRBJ1-5; TRBD1 aligns across 8 bases. The germline CDR1 and CDR2 sequences are SGHRS and YFSETQ. The J segment lost 3 bases and the V segment lost 3 bases, leaving 2 bases of the junction unmatched. The CDR3 runs to 14 residues. In nucleotides, the CDR3 is TGCGCCAGCAGCTCGGGACAGGTCAATCAGCCCCAGCATTTT. Protein product: CASSSGQVNQPQHF. Full variable domain (missing parts from reference TRBV5-1 and TRBJ1-5): KAGVTQTPRYLIKTRGQQVTLSCSPISGHRSVSWYQQTPGQGLQFLFEYFSETQRNKGNFPGRFSGRQFSNSRSEMNVSTLELGDSALYLCASSSGQVNQPQHFGDGTRLSIL.

CDR3 sequence: CASSDHRLVRTSGDYNEQFF. CDR3 DNA: TGTGCCAGCAGTGACCATCGACTAGTAAGGACTAGCGGGGATTACAATGAGCAGTTCTTC. This rearrangement joins TRBV6-4 to TRBJ2-1; 12 bases fit TRBD2. The CDR3 covers 20 residues. Trimming at V came to 2 bases and at J to 4 bases, leaving 15 bases not matched to a gene. CDR1 is MRHNA and CDR2 is SNTAGT in the germline V gene.

The chain joins TRBV4-2 to TRBJ1-2; D is possibly TRBD1 (5 bases). Between the trimmed V and J ends, which lost 0 bases and 3 bases, there was a span of 11 bases. Germline V gives CDR1 LGHNA, CDR2 YNFKEQ. This CDR3 region has 15 residues. The CDR3 sequence is CASSQEGRADYGYTF. The CDR3 nucleotides are TGTGCCAGCAGCCAAGAAGGCAGGGCGGACTATGGCTACACCTTC.

The chain recombines TRBV27 with TRBJ1-1, with a possible D match to TRBD1 (5 bases). V was trimmed by 6 bases and J by 4 bases, leaving 15 bases between them. Germline lookup yields CDR1 MNHEY and CDR2 SMNVEV (reference sequence). This CDR3 spans 14 amino acids. CDR3 amino acids: CASRRTRMGTEAFF. CDR3 nucleotides: TGTGCCAGCAGGCGGACACGCATGGGCACTGAAGCTTTCTTT.

The chain recombines TRBV7-2 with TRBJ2-7; perhaps TRBD1 as D (5 bases). With 3 bases removed from V and 2 bases from J, the gap between germline ends came to 11 bases. Germline values: CDR1 SGHTA, CDR2 FQGNSA. CDR3 size: 14 residues. CDR3 DNA: TGTGCCAGCAGCTTCGGGCAGGGCCCCTACGAGCAGTACTTC. Translation gives CASSFGQGPYEQYF.

This clone was counted between two and nine times. The chain recombines TRBV10-1 with TRBJ2-1; no clear D. The length of the CDR3 is 13 residues. Germline CDR1 is WNHNN and CDR2 is SYGVQD (reference sequence). The germline V and J ends were trimmed by 0 bases and 9 bases, with 9 bases remaining between them. CDR3 sequence (DNA): TGCGCCAGCAGTGAGTCGCCGCTCAGTGAGCAGTTCTTC. The encoded protein is CASSESPLSEQFF.

J is TRBJ2-3 and V is TRBV28, with 10 nucleotides matching TRBD1. The ends lost 5 bases at V and 5 bases at J; junction bases unmatched: 7. The germline CDR1 and CDR2 sequences are MDHEN and SYDVKM. The CDR3 runs to 15 residues. In DNA, the CDR3 is TGTGCCAGCAGTGCCCGGGACAGGGGAAGAGATACGCAGTATTTT. This encodes CASSARDRGRDTQYF.

The chain employs TRBV28 and TRBJ2-1; the match to TRBD2 covers 8 bases. CDR1 MDHEN and CDR2 SYDVKM come from the germline V gene. Unmatched junction bases numbered 6, after V lost 6 bases and J lost 5 bases. The CDR3 covers 14 residues. The CDR3 DNA is TGTGCCAGCAGGAGGACTAGCCGAGACAATGAGCAGTTCTTC. Its translation: CASRRTSRDNEQFF. The variable domain in full, completed from reference TRBV28 and TRBJ2-1, reads DVKVTQSSRYLVKRTGEKVFLECVQDMDHENMFWYRQDPGLGLRLIYFSYDVKMKEKGDIPEGYSVSREKKERFSLILESASTNQTSMYLCASRRTSRDNEQFFGPGTRLTVL.

This clone was detected a few times. The chain uses TRBV5-1 and TRBJ2-7, with D possibly being TRBD2 (5 bases). Between the trimmed V and J ends, which lost 4 bases and 5 bases, there was a span of 13 bases. The CDR3 runs to 13 residues. CDR1 and CDR2 from the germline V gene are SGHRS and YFSETQ. DNA of the CDR3: TGCGCCAGCAGCCGTCGGGGTGAGGACGAGCAGTACTTC. It specifies CASSRRGEDEQYF.

The V and J genes are TRBV28 and TRBJ1-1; tentatively, D is TRBD1 (5 bases). Germline-derived CDR1 and CDR2 are MDHEN and SYDVKM. CDR3 length: 13 residues. The V end was cut by 5 bases, the J end by 8 bases, with 15 bases between. CDR3 loop: CASSLTNGGEAFF. As DNA, the CDR3 is TGTGCCAGCAGTCTTACAAACGGGGGAGAAGCTTTCTTT.

This chain connects TRBV7-9 to TRBJ2-2; tentative D call: TRBD2 (6 bases). Germline-derived CDR1 and CDR2 are SEHNR and FQNEAQ (reference sequence). The CDR3 sequence is 15 residues long. V lost 5 bases, J lost 9 bases, and 19 bases lay in between. The CDR3 nucleotides read TGTGCCAGCAGCAATCCCGGGACTGCGTTGTGGGAGCTGTTTTTT. Protein product: CASSNPGTALWELFF.

Concerning this clone itself: This CDR3 is missing its conserved last phenylalanine or tryptophan, likely due to a read error. The chain employs TRBV6-5 and TRBJ1-2, with a weak D call TRBD1 (5 bases). Germline CDR1 is MNHEY and CDR2 is SVGAGI. V was cut by 5 bases and J by 4 bases, with 17 bases left in between. This CDR3 region has 15 residues. The chain's CDR3 is CASSPLGEAVYGYTL. As DNA, the CDR3 is TGTGCCAGCAGTCCGTTGGGGGAGGCGGTCTATGGCTACACCCTC.

The genes are TRBV9 and TRBJ2-4; a weak D match, TRBD2 (5 bases). CDR1 is SGDLS, CDR2 YYNGEE, per germline. The ends were cut back, 4 bases at V and 6 bases at J, with 14 bases in the middle. CDR3 length: 14 amino acids. In DNA form, the CDR3 reads TGTGCCAGCAGCTCAGTACTAGATGGAAACATTCAGTACTTC. It translates to CASSSVLDGNIQYF.

The chain carries TRBV7-9 and TRBJ2-3; D remains ambiguous. Trimming left V 2 bases short and J 1 base short, with 7 bases between. CDR1 and CDR2 from the germline V gene are SEHNR and FQNEAQ (reference sequence). The CDR3 has 14 amino acids. CDR3 sequence reads: CASSLTSRTDTQYF. The CDR3, as DNA: TGTGCCAGCAGCTTAACAAGCCGCACAGATACGCAGTATTTT.

The V and J genes are TRBV18 and TRBJ1-2; 8 bases agree with TRBD1. The germline CDR1 and CDR2 sequences are KGHSH and LQKENI. The CDR3 runs 14 residues. The trim removed 1 base at V and 8 bases at J, leaving 6 bases unmatched. CDR3 DNA sequence: TGTGCCAGCTCACCACGGGGACAGGTATTCGGCTACACCTTC. This translates into CASSPRGQVFGYTF.

J is TRBJ2-1 and V is TRBV27; D gene ambiguous. Germline V gives CDR1 MNHEY, CDR2 SMNVEV (reference sequence). The CDR3 runs to 14 residues. The V end was cut by 1 base, the J end by 4 bases, with 8 bases between. Here the CDR3 reads CASSLLGAYNEQFF. In nucleotides, the CDR3 is TGTGCCAGCAGTTTATTGGGTGCGTACAATGAGCAGTTCTTC.

The chain is built from TRBV7-3 and TRBJ2-2; TRBD2 matches 7 bases. Trimming took 2 bases from V and 4 from J; bases not matched to a gene: 4. Germline lookup yields CDR1 SGHTA and CDR2 FQGTGA. CDR3 length: 15 amino acids. CDR3 sequence (DNA): TGTGCCAGCAGCTTACTAGCGGACCCCACCGGGGAGCTGTTTTTT. Translated, it gives CASSLLADPTGELFF.

This clone was observed a single time. The rearrangement joins TRBV19 to TRBJ2-3; perhaps TRBD2 as D (5 bases). Trimming removed 6 bases from V and 5 bases from J, with 12 bases in between. In germline, CDR1 is LNHDA, CDR2 SQIVND (reference sequence). The CDR3 spans 13 residues. CDR3 DNA sequence: TGTGCCAGTAGCGGGAACCGTGGAGATACGCAGTATTTT. Residues: CASSGNRGDTQYF.

The chain recombines TRBV4-1 with TRBJ2-7, with a tentative D call TRBD2 (6 bases). Trimming removed 3 bases at V and 3 bases at J, with 12 bases between. This CDR3 is built from 14 residues. Germline V gene data show CDR1 as MGHRA and CDR2 as YSYEKL. CDR3 sequence (DNA): TGCGCCAGCAGCCAGGCTAGGGGAGGCTACGAGCAGTACTTC. It translates to CASSQARGGYEQYF.

This chain links TRBV5-1 with TRBJ1-1, with D uncertain. This CDR3 has 14 amino acids. V lost 2 bases to trimming and J lost 1 base, with 9 bases between them. CDR1 SGHRS and CDR2 YFSETQ come from the germline V gene. CDR3 amino acids: CASSFNYGNTEAFF. In DNA form, the CDR3 reads TGCGCCAGCAGCTTTAACTACGGGAACACTGAAGCTTTCTTT.

The rearrangement uses TRBV6-5 and TRBJ1-2, with 8 bases lining up with TRBD1. The germline CDR1 and CDR2 sequences are MNHEY and SVGAGI. This CDR3 is 15 amino acids long. Germline trimming cut 6 bases from V and 2 bases from J; bases unmatched to any gene: 8. This chain's CDR3 is CASSPQGGFNYGYTF. DNA of the CDR3: TGTGCCAGCAGCCCACAGGGGGGTTTCAACTATGGCTACACCTTC.

The chain couples TRBV5-1 to TRBJ2-3; the D is unclear. The CDR3 length is 16 residues. V shed 0 bases and J shed 1 base, with 12 bases lying between them. The V gene's germline CDR1 is SGHRS and CDR2 YFSETQ. CDR3 region: CASSLGPIIRTDTQYF. The CDR3 coding sequence is TGCGCCAGCAGCTTGGGCCCCATAATTCGCACAGATACGCAGTATTTT.